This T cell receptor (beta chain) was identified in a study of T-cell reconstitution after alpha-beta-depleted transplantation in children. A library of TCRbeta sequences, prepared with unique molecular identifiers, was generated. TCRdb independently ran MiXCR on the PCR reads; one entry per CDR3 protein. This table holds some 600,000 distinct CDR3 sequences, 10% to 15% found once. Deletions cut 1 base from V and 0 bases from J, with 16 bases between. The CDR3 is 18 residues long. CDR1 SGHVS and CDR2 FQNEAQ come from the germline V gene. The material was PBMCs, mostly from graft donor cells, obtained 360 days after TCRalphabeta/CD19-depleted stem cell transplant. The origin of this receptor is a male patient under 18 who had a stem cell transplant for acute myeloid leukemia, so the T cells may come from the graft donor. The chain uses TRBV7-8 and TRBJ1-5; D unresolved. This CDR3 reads CASSLEVRRSYSNQPQHF. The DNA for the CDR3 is TGTGCCAGCAGCTTAGAAGTCCGCCGCAGTTATAGCAATCAGCCCCAGCATTTT.